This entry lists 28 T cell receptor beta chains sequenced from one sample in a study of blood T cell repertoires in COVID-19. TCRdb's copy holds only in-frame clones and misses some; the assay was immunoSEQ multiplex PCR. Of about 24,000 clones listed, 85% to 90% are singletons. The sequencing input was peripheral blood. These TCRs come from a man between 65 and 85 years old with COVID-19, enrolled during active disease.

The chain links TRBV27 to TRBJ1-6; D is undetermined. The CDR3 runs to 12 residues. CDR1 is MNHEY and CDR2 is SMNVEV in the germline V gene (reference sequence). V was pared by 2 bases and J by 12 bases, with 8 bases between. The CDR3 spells CASSLARGPLHF. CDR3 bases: TGTGCCAGCAGTTTAGCAAGAGGACCCCTCCACTTT.

CDR3 loop: CASSSSTGTTEAFF. CDR3 nucleotide sequence: TGCGCCAGCAGCTCATCGACAGGGACCACTGAAGCTTTCTTT. V gene TRBV5-1 combines with J gene TRBJ1-1, with TRBD1 matching 7 bases. The CDR3 loop spans 14 amino acids. CDR1 and CDR2 (germline): SGHRS, YFSETQ. V shed 3 bases, J shed 4 bases, and the junction held 6 bases outside the gene matches.

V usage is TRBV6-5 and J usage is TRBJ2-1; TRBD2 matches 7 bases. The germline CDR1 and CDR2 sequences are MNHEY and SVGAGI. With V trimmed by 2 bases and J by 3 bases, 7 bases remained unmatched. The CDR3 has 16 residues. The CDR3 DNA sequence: TGTGCCAGCAGTTACCCGCAGGGCGGGGGCTACAATGAGCAGTTCTTC. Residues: CASSYPQGGGYNEQFF.

The CDR3 sequence: CASSIASRVAGPSNEQFF. CDR3 DNA sequence: TGTGCCAGTAGTATAGCCTCAAGGGTTGCGGGACCCTCCAATGAGCAGTTCTTC. The J gene is TRBJ2-1, the V gene TRBV19; TRBD2 might be the D (6 bases). The germline V and J ends were trimmed by 1 base and 6 bases, with 22 bases remaining between them. In germline, CDR1 is LNHDA, CDR2 SQIVND (reference sequence). The CDR3 sequence is 18 residues long.

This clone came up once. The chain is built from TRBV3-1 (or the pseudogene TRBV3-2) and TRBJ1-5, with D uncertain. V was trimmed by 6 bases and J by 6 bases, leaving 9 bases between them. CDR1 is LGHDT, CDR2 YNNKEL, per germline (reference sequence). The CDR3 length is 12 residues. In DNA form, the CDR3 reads TGTGCCAGCAGTATAAGCGGTCAGCCCCAGCATTTT. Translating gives CASSISGQPQHF.

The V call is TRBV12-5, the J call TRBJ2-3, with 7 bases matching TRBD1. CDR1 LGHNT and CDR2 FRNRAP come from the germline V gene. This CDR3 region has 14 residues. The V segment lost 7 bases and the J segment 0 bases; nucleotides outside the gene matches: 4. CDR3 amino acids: CASAQGQSTDTQYF. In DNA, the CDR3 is TGTGCTAGTGCCCAGGGACAGAGCACAGATACGCAGTATTTT.

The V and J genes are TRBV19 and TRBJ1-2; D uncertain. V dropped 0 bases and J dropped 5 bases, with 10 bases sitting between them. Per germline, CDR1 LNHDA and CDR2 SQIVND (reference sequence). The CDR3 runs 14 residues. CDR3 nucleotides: TGTGCCAGTAGTATAGAGGCCGGGTTTTATGGCTACACCTTC. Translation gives CASSIEAGFYGYTF. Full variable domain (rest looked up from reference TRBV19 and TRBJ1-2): DGGITQSPKYLFRKEGQNVTLSCEQNLNHDAMYWYRQDPGQGLRLIYYSQIVNDFQKGDIAEGYSVSREKKESFPLTVTSAQKNPTAFYLCASSIEAGFYGYTFGSGTRLTVV.

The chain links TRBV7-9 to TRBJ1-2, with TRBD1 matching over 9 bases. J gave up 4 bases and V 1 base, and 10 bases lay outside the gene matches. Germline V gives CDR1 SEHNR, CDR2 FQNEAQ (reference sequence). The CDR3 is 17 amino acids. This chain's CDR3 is CASSLGGAGQGGYGYTF. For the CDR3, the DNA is TGTGCCAGCAGCTTAGGCGGGGCGGGACAGGGAGGCTATGGCTACACCTTC.

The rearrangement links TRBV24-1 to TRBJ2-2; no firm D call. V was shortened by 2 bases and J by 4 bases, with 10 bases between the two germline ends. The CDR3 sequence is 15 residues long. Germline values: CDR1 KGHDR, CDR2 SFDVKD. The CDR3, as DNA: TGTGCCACCAGTGATTCGTACGGTTTCACCGGGGAGCTGTTTTTT. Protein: CATSDSYGFTGELFF.

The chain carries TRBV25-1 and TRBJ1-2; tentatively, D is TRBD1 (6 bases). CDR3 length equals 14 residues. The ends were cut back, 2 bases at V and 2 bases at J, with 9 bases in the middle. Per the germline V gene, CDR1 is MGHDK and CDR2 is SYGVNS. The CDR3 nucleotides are TGTGCCAGCAGTGAACCCGGGACAAACTATGGCTACACCTTC. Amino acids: CASSEPGTNYGYTF.

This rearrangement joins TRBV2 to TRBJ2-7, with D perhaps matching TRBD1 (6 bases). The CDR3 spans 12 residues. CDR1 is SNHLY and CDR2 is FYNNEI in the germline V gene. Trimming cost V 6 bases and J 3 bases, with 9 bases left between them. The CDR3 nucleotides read TGTGCCAGCAGCGGGACAAGCTACGAGCAGTACTTC. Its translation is CASSGTSYEQYF.

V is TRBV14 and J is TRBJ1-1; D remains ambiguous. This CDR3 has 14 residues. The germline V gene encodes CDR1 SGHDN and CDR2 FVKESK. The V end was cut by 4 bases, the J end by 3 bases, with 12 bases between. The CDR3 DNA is TGTGCCAGCAGCCCCTATGTACGGTACACTGAAGCTTTCTTT. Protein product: CASSPYVRYTEAFF. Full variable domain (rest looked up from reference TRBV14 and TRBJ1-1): EAGVTQFPSHSVIEKGQTVTLRCDPISGHDNLYWYRRVMGKEIKFLLHFVKESKQDESGMPNNRFLAERTGGTYSTLKVQPAELEDSGVYFCASSPYVRYTEAFFGQGTRLTVV.

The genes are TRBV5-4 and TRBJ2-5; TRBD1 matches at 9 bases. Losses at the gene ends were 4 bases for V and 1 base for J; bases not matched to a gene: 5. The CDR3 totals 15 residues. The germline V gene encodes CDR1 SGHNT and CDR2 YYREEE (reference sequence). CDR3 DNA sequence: TGTGCCAGCAGCACGGCACAGGGGGCCCAAGAGACCCAGTACTTC. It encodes CASSTAQGAQETQYF.

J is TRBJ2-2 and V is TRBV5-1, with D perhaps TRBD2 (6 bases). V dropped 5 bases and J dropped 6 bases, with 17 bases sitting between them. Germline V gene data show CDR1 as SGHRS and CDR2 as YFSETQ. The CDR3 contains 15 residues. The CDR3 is CASRPWRGDSGELFF. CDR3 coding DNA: TGCGCCAGCAGGCCGTGGAGAGGGGACTCCGGGGAGCTGTTTTTT.

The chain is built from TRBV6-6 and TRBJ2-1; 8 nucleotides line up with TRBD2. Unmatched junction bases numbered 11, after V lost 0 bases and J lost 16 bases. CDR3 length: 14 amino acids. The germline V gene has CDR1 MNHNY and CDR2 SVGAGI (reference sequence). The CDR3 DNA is TGTGCCAGCAGTTACTCGACCTCCGCGGGGGGTTATTTCTTC. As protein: CASSYSTSAGGYFF.

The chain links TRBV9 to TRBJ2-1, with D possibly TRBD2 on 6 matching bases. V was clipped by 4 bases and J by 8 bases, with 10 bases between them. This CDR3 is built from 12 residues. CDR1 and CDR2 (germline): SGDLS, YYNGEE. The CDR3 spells CASSTTSDEQFF. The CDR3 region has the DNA TGTGCCAGCAGCACGACTAGTGATGAGCAGTTCTTC.

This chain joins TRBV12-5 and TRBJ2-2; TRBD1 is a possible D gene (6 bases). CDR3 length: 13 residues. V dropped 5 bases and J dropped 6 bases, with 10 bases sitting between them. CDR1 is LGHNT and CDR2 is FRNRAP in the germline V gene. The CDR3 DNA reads TGTGCTAGTGGTCTAGGGGGTTCCGGGGAGCTGTTTTTT. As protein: CASGLGGSGELFF.

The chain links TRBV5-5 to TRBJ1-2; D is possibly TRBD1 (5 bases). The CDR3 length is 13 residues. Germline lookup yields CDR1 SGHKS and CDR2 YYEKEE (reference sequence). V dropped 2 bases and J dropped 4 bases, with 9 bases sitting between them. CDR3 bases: TGTGCCAGCAGCTTCGGAAGGGGCTATGGCTACACCTTC. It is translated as CASSFGRGYGYTF. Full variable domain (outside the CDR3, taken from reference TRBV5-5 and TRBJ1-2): DAGVTQSPTHLIKTRGQQVTLRCSPISGHKSVSWYQQVLGQGPQFIFQYYEKEERGRGNFPDRFSARQFPNYSSELNVNALLLGDSALYLCASSFGRGYGYTFGSGTRLTVV.

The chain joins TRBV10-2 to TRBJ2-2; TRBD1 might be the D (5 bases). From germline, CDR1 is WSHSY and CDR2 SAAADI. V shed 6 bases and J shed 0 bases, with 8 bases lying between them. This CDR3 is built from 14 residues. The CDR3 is CASRQETNTGELFF. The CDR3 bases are TGCGCCAGCAGACAGGAGACGAACACCGGGGAGCTGTTTTTT.

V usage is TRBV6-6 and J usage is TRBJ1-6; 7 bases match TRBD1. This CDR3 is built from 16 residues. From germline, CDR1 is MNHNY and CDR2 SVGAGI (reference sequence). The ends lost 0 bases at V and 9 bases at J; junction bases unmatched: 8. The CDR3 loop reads CASSYSYRQGSSPLHF. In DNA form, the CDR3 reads TGTGCCAGCAGTTACTCTTATAGACAGGGTTCTTCACCCCTCCACTTT.

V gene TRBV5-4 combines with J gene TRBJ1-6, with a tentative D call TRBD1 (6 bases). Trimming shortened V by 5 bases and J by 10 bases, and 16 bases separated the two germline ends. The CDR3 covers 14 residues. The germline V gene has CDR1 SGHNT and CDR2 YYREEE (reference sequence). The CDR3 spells CASRVGAPGSPLHF. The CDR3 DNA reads TGTGCCAGCAGGGTGGGGGCCCCGGGATCACCCCTCCACTTT.

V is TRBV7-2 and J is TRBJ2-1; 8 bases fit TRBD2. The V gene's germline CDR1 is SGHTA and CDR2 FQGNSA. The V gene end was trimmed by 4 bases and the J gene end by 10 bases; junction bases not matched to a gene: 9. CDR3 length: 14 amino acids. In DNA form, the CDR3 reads TGTGCCAGCAGCTCATCGGGAGGGCCGGAGGAGCAGTTCTTC. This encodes CASSSSGGPEEQFF.

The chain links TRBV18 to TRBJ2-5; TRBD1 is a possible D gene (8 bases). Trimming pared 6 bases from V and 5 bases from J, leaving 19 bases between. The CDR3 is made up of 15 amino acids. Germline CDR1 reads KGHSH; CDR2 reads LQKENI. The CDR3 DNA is TGTGCCAGCTCCGAACGGACAGGGAGGGTCGAGACCCAGTACTTC. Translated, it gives CASSERTGRVETQYF.

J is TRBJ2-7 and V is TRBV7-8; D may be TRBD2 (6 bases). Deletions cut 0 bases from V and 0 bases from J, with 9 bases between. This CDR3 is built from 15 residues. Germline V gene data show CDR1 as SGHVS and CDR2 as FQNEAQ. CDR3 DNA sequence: TGTGCCAGCAGCTTAGCCCGGGGGAGCTCCTACGAGCAGTACTTC. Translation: CASSLARGSSYEQYF.

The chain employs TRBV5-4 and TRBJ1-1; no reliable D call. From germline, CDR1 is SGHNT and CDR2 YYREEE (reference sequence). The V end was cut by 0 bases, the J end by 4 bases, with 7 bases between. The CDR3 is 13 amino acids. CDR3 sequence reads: CASSLAQFTEAFF. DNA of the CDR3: TGTGCCAGCAGCTTGGCCCAGTTCACTGAAGCTTTCTTT. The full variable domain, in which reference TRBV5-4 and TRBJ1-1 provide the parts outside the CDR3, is ETGVTQSPTHLIKTRGQQVTLRCSSQSGHNTVSWYQQALGQGPQFIFQYYREEENGRGNFPPRFSGLQFPNYSSELNVNALELDDSALYLCASSLAQFTEAFFGQGTRLTVV.

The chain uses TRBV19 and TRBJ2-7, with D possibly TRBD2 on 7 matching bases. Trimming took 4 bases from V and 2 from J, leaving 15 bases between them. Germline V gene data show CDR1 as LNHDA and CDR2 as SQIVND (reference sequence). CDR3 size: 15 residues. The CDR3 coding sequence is TGTGCCAGTAGTAGGGAGGGGGGCTACACCTACGAGCAGTACTTC. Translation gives CASSREGGYTYEQYF.

This CDR3 is CASSSPGGHRAFF. CDR3 DNA sequence: TGTGCCAGCAGCTCCCCGGGGGGACATCGAGCTTTCTTT. The chain is built from TRBV7-2 and TRBJ1-1, with D maybe TRBD1 (6 bases). The CDR3 loop spans 13 amino acids. The germline V and J ends were trimmed by 4 bases and 10 bases, with 16 bases remaining between them. Germline V gene data show CDR1 as SGHTA and CDR2 as FQGNSA.

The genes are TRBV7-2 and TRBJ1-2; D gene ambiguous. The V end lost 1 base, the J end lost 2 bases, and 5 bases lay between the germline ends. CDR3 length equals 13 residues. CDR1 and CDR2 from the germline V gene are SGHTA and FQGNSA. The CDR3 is CASSLVQNYGYTF. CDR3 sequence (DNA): TGTGCCAGCAGCTTAGTACAGAACTATGGCTACACCTTC.